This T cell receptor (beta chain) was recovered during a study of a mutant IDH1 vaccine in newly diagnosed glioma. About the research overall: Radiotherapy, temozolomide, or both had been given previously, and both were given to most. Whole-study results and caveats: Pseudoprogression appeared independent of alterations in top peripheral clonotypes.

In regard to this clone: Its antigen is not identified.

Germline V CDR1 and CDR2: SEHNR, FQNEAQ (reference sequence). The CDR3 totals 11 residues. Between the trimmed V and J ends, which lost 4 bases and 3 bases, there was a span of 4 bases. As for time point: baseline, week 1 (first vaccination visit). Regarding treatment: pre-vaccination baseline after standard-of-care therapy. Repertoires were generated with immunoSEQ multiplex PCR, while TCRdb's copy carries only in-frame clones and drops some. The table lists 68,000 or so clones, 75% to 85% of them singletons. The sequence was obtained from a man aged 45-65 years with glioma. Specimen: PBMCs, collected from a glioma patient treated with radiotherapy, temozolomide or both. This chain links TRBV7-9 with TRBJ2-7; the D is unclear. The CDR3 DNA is TGTGCCAGCAGCTCCTACTACGAGCAGTACTTC. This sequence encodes CASSSYYEQYF.